One sample yielded the 11 T cell receptor beta chains listed below, sequenced in a study of T cell responses to AZD1222 COVID-19 vaccine. Produced via immunoSEQ multiplex PCR; TCRdb's table is partial and in-frame only. The data contain around 30,000 clones, about nine tenths of them singletons. Here the sequenced sample was peripheral blood, taken on day 0 of AZD1222 vaccination. These receptors came from an adult in good health.

This rearrangement joins TRBV4-3 to TRBJ1-4; D may be TRBD1 (5 bases). Germline CDR1 LGHNA, CDR2 YSLEER. V lost 2 bases to trimming and J lost 6 bases, with 13 bases between them. The CDR3 extends over 15 amino acids. The CDR3 sequence: CASSQSGASYEKLFF. The DNA of the CDR3 is TGCGCCAGCAGCCAAAGCGGGGCCAGTTATGAAAAACTGTTTTTT.

This chain uses TRBV14 with TRBJ2-1, with D possibly TRBD2 on 6 matching bases. CDR1 SGHDN and CDR2 FVKESK come from the germline V gene. This CDR3 is 14 amino acids long. V lost 3 bases and J 5 bases, leaving 11 bases between the germline ends. CDR3 sequence: CASSHTGENNEQFF. The CDR3 nucleotides are TGTGCCAGCAGCCATACGGGGGAAAACAATGAGCAGTTCTTC.

The gene calls are TRBV10-1 and TRBJ1-1; 8 bases are a match to TRBD1. The CDR3 length is 14 residues. The junction had 12 bases not matched to a gene; V was cut back by 4 bases and J by 11 bases. Per the germline V gene, CDR1 is WNHNN and CDR2 is SYGVQD (reference sequence). The CDR3 DNA sequence: TGCGCCAGCAGTGGAGGACAGGGAGGTTTGCAGGCTTTCTTT. Amino acids: CASSGGQGGLQAFF.

The chain has TRBV18 and TRBJ1-2; the D is unclear. The V end lost 3 bases, the J end lost 2 bases, and 19 bases lay between the germline ends. CDR3 length: 17 amino acids. Germline CDR1 reads KGHSH; CDR2 reads LQKENI. The CDR3 DNA follows: TGTGCCAGCTCACCTTCGGCTAGGAGTCTCCTAAACTATGGCTACACCTTC. Encoded protein: CASSPSARSLLNYGYTF.

The genes are TRBV2 and TRBJ1-2; TRBD1 matches at 9 bases. CDR1 SNHLY and CDR2 FYNNEI come from the germline V gene. This CDR3 region has 15 residues. J gave up 5 bases and V 2 bases, and 6 bases lay outside the gene matches. The DNA of the CDR3 is TGTGCCAGCAGTGAAATTCGGGGACAGGGATATGGCTACACCTTC. Its translation is CASSEIRGQGYGYTF.

This chain connects TRBV30 to TRBJ2-5, with 9 bases identical to TRBD2. Germline V gene lookup returns CDR1 GTSNPN and CDR2 SVGIG (reference sequence). The CDR3 consists of 17 residues. V trimming: 0 bases; J trimming: 0 bases; junction bases outside the gene matches: 8. This chain's CDR3 is CAWSVIRAGGYQETQYF. In nucleotides, the CDR3 is TGTGCCTGGAGTGTAATACGGGCGGGGGGGTACCAAGAGACCCAGTACTTC.

This clone occurred once. The chain is built from TRBV5-1 and TRBJ1-4; D not certain. The CDR3 loop spans 17 amino acids. Germline-derived CDR1 and CDR2 are SGHRS and YFSETQ. With 0 bases removed from V and 3 bases from J, the gap between germline ends came to 15 bases. The CDR3 loop is CASSLEAGGIANEKLFF. CDR3 nucleotide sequence: TGCGCCAGCAGCTTGGAGGCCGGAGGGATTGCTAATGAAAAACTGTTTTTT.

The V call is TRBV19, the J call TRBJ2-5; weak D call: TRBD2 (6 bases). CDR1 and CDR2 from the germline V gene are LNHDA and SQIVND (reference sequence). There are 14 residues in the CDR3. V lost 0 bases, J lost 5 bases, and 10 bases lay in between. CDR3: CASSIDGGWETQYF. The CDR3, as DNA: TGTGCCAGTAGTATAGATGGAGGGTGGGAGACCCAGTACTTC.

The chain joins TRBV15 to TRBJ1-3; no clear D gene. Between the trimmed V and J ends, which lost 1 base and 2 bases, there was a span of 9 bases. CDR3 length equals 15 residues. Germline lookup yields CDR1 LNHNV and CDR2 YYDKDF (reference sequence). The CDR3 nucleotides are TGTGCCACCAGCAGAGGCGGAGAAGCTGGAAACACCATATATTTT. Protein product: CATSRGGEAGNTIYF.

The chain carries TRBV29-1 and TRBJ1-5, with D maybe TRBD1 (5 bases). The CDR3 spans 13 residues. V lost 6 bases and J 4 bases, leaving 13 bases between the germline ends. CDR1 SQVTM and CDR2 ANQGSEA come from the germline V gene. In DNA, the CDR3 is TGCAGCGTGACGGAGGGGAAGAATCAGCCCCAGCATTTT. It encodes CSVTEGKNQPQHF.

This clone showed up just once. The chain uses TRBV9 and TRBJ2-2; D possibly corresponds to TRBD2 (5 bases). V gave up 5 bases and J gave up 4 bases, with 6 bases separating them. From germline, CDR1 is SGDLS and CDR2 YYNGEE. This CDR3 comprises 12 residues. As DNA, the CDR3 is TGTGCCAGCAGTCGGGGCACCGGGGAGCTGTTTTTT. Protein product: CASSRGTGELFF.